Each of the 18 T cell receptor beta chains below was sequenced from the same sample in a study of T-cell memory formation after mild COVID-19. TCRdb redid the calling of the 5' RACE reads with MiXCR, one entry per CDR3 protein. Altogether around 510,000 distinct CDR3 sequences are present, less than 25% being singletons, with the ten largest covering under 8.5%. The sample was PBMCs or a T cell subset sorted from them (not recorded which). The receptors derive from an adult woman who had mild COVID-19 (a few samples of this study predate the infection). Cell type and time point are not known.

This clonotype occurred a few times. The chain combines TRBV7-3 with TRBJ2-1; TRBD1 is a possible D gene (6 bases). This CDR3 spans 16 amino acids. CDR1 is SGHTA and CDR2 is FQGTGA in the germline V gene. Trimming removed 6 bases at V and 0 bases at J, with 15 bases between. The CDR3 reads CASRAGTSSSYNEQFF. CDR3 DNA sequence: TGTGCCAGCAGAGCCGGGACATCTAGCTCCTACAATGAGCAGTTCTTC.

The V and J genes are TRBV15 and TRBJ2-1; D unresolved. Germline V CDR1 and CDR2: LNHNV, YYDKDF (reference sequence). CDR3 length equals 14 residues. V lost 3 bases and J 8 bases, leaving 14 bases between the germline ends. The CDR3 nucleotides read TGTGCCACCAGCAGCCAGACCAATGGGGATGAGCAGTTCTTC. As protein: CATSSQTNGDEQFF.

This clonotype has only one observation. The genes are TRBV6-6 and TRBJ1-5; D possibly corresponds to TRBD1 (5 bases). The germline V gene has CDR1 MNHNY and CDR2 SVGAGI (reference sequence). Trimming stripped 1 base from V and 4 bases from J, with 17 bases between. This CDR3 region has 17 residues. DNA for the CDR3: TGTGCCAGCAGTTACTTGACGGGGCCGAACCGGAATCAGCCCCAGCATTTT. Its protein product is CASSYLTGPNRNQPQHF.

Only a few counts were recorded for this clonotype. This chain joins TRBV2 and TRBJ2-3; weak D call: TRBD2 (6 bases). Between the trimmed V and J ends, which lost 1 base and 0 bases, there was a span of 8 bases. The CDR3 loop spans 15 amino acids. The germline V gene encodes CDR1 SNHLY and CDR2 FYNNEI. The CDR3 is CASSEEGLSTDTQYF. The CDR3 DNA follows: TGTGCCAGCAGTGAAGAGGGACTTAGCACAGATACGCAGTATTTT.

The chain joins TRBV7-8 to TRBJ1-1, with D unclear. This CDR3 is built from 14 residues. Germline V gene data show CDR1 as SGHVS and CDR2 as FQNEAQ. Deletions cut 3 bases from V and 2 bases from J, with 10 bases between. The CDR3: CASSLFQSNTEAFF. The CDR3 DNA is TGTGCCAGCAGCTTGTTCCAGTCAAACACTGAAGCTTTCTTT.

The V and J genes are TRBV30 and TRBJ1-2, with 10 nucleotides matching TRBD1. The CDR3 is 13 amino acids. Germline CDR1 is GTSNPN and CDR2 is SVGIG (reference sequence). With 4 bases clipped from V and 7 bases from J, the junction kept 6 bases outside the gene matches. The CDR3 sequence: CAWKPGTGVGYTF. As DNA, the CDR3 is TGTGCCTGGAAGCCCGGGACAGGGGTTGGCTACACCTTC.

The V and J genes are TRBV5-6 and TRBJ2-1; 7 bases are a match to TRBD2. V lost 2 bases, J lost 0 bases, and 8 bases stayed unmatched. The germline V gene encodes CDR1 SGHDT and CDR2 YYEEEE. The CDR3 runs 17 residues. The CDR3 protein is CASSFGGGYSSYNEQFF. Written as DNA, the CDR3 is TGTGCCAGCAGCTTCGGGGGAGGGTACAGCTCCTACAATGAGCAGTTCTTC.

The chain carries TRBV9 and TRBJ2-5, with 8 bases lining up with TRBD2. Trimming removed 0 bases from V and 5 bases from J; junction bases left unmatched: 6. CDR3 length: 15 residues. Germline lookup yields CDR1 SGDLS and CDR2 YYNGEE. The CDR3 DNA is TGTGCCAGCAGCGTAGGGACGGGAGGGCCGGAGACCCAGTACTTC. This translates into CASSVGTGGPETQYF.

V gene TRBV2 combines with J gene TRBJ2-7; 8 bases line up with TRBD2. CDR1 and CDR2 (germline): SNHLY, FYNNEI. The CDR3 is 14 residues long. V gave up 6 bases and J gave up 4 bases; unmatched junction bases: 8. CDR3 sequence reads: CASRLTSENYEQYF. Written as DNA, the CDR3 is TGTGCCAGCAGATTGACTAGCGAAAATTACGAGCAGTACTTC.

The table lists this clonotype with a few counts. The chain combines TRBV20-1 with TRBJ1-2; D may be TRBD1 (5 bases). The CDR3 runs to 15 residues. Deletions cut 6 bases from V and 0 bases from J, with 17 bases between. Germline V gives CDR1 DFQATT, CDR2 SNEGSKA (reference sequence). CDR3 amino acids: CSAPLGTSSNYGYTF. CDR3 nucleotide sequence: TGCAGTGCCCCTTTGGGGACCTCTTCTAACTATGGCTACACCTTC.

This clonotype was picked up a small number of times. CDR3 in DNA: TGCAGTGCTCAGACAGGGTCAAGCAATCAGCCCCAGCATTTT. Its translation is CSAQTGSSNQPQHF. The chain is built from TRBV20-1 and TRBJ1-5; 7 bases are shared with TRBD1. Germline values: CDR1 DFQATT, CDR2 SNEGSKA (reference sequence). The CDR3 loop spans 14 amino acids. Trimming cost V 5 bases and J 1 base; bases outside gene matches: 5.

The chain carries TRBV12-3 or TRBV12-4 and TRBJ2-4; D possibly corresponds to TRBD1 (6 bases). Trimming took 6 bases from V and 8 from J, leaving 17 bases between them. There are 14 residues in the CDR3. The CDR3 loop is CASSSDTGTDIQYF. The CDR3 DNA sequence: TGTGCCAGCAGCTCAGATACAGGGACGGACATTCAGTACTTC.

The J gene is TRBJ1-6, the V gene TRBV6-5; 8 bases agree with TRBD1. The CDR3 is 15 amino acids. The ends lost 2 bases at V and 5 bases at J; junction bases unmatched: 2. In germline, CDR1 is MNHEY, CDR2 SVGAGI. The chain's CDR3 is CASSYGDRNNSPLHF. In DNA form, the CDR3 reads TGTGCCAGCAGTTACGGGGACAGGAATAATTCACCCCTCCACTTT.

The V call is TRBV7-2, the J call TRBJ2-1; D gene uncertain. V lost 5 bases and J lost 5, with 10 bases in between. The CDR3 extends over 13 amino acids. Germline CDR1 SGHTA, CDR2 FQGNSA. CDR3 sequence reads: CASSPYLHNEQFF. The CDR3 DNA reads TGTGCCAGCAGCCCGTACTTGCACAATGAGCAGTTCTTC.

The CDR3 reads CATSDLDRNTGELFF. CDR3 DNA: TGTGCCACCAGTGACCTGGACAGAAACACCGGGGAGCTGTTTTTT. The V gene is TRBV24-1, the J gene TRBJ2-2; weak D call: TRBD1 (6 bases). The CDR3 has 15 residues. The V and J ends lost 4 bases and 2 bases respectively, with 10 bases between them. CDR1 KGHDR and CDR2 SFDVKD come from the germline V gene.

The chain carries TRBV9 and TRBJ2-5; D remains unclear. The germline CDR1 and CDR2 sequences are SGDLS and YYNGEE. This CDR3 comprises 13 residues. V shed 2 bases and J shed 5 bases, with 10 bases lying between them. DNA for the CDR3: TGTGCCAGCAGCGTTCCCCCAATCGAGACCCAGTACTTC. Its translation: CASSVPPIETQYF.

The rearrangement joins TRBV15 to TRBJ2-7; tentative D call: TRBD1 (6 bases). Germline V gene data show CDR1 as LNHNV and CDR2 as YYDKDF (reference sequence). The ends were cut back, 0 bases at V and 1 base at J, with 10 bases in the middle. The CDR3 has 15 amino acids. CDR3 in DNA: TGTGCCACCAGCAGAGATCGGGACATTTCCTACGAGCAGTACTTC. It encodes CATSRDRDISYEQYF.

The V and J genes are TRBV24-1 and TRBJ2-7, with D possibly matching TRBD2 (6 bases). The V end was cut by 4 bases, the J end by 3 bases, with 9 bases between. The CDR3 runs to 13 residues. Germline loops: CDR1 KGHDR, CDR2 SFDVKD. CDR3 amino acids: CATSDAGNYEQYF. The CDR3 DNA follows: TGTGCCACCAGTGACGCGGGGAACTACGAGCAGTACTTC.